The next 25 T cell receptor beta chains were all read from a single sample in a study of T cells in Graves' hyperthyroidism and ophthalmopathy. Researchers took RNA transcripts and amplified the TCR beta CDR3 regions from them. RT-PCR in the first round (using the HTBI primer set) targeted the TCR CDR3. TCRdb called the multiplex PCR reads again in MiXCR, with one record for every CDR3 protein. Of fewer than 400,000 distinct CDR3 sequences in the sample, more than 15% were seen once. Material: blood. Source of these receptors: a woman in her late teens or twenties with Graves' hyperthyroidism that later progressed to Graves' ophthalmopathy.

This clonotype was counted ten times or more. Here the CDR3 reads CASSFGLAGRDTQYF. CDR3 DNA sequence: TGTGCCAGCAGTTTTGGACTAGCGGGAAGAGATACGCAGTATTTT. The V gene is TRBV27, the J gene TRBJ2-3; 12 nucleotides agree with TRBD2. V lost 3 bases, J lost 5 bases, and 3 bases stayed unmatched. Germline-derived CDR1 and CDR2 are MNHEY and SMNVEV (reference sequence). The CDR3 is made up of 15 amino acids.

This chain links TRBV3-1 with TRBJ2-7, with a weak D call TRBD2 (5 bases). The CDR3 covers 16 residues. Germline lookup yields CDR1 LGHDT and CDR2 YNNKEL (reference sequence). V lost 4 bases and J lost 0, with 16 bases in between. CDR3 protein: CASSRSGTTSSYEQYF. The CDR3 DNA follows: TGTGCCAGCAGCCGGAGCGGAACAACATCCTCCTACGAGCAGTACTTC.

This clonotype has only a few counts. This chain uses TRBV4-2 with TRBJ2-1, with D perhaps TRBD1 (7 bases). Between the trimmed V and J ends, which lost 4 bases and 6 bases, there was a span of 19 bases. This CDR3 is 16 amino acids long. Germline V gene lookup returns CDR1 LGHNA and CDR2 YNFKEQ. This CDR3 reads CASSRSRGEARNEQFF. The CDR3 bases are TGTGCCAGCAGCCGATCCAGGGGGGAGGCGCGCAATGAGCAGTTCTTC.

This clonotype was recorded a few times. The V gene is TRBV9, the J gene TRBJ1-4; D is undetermined. The CDR3 is 13 residues long. Germline V gene data show CDR1 as SGDLS and CDR2 as YYNGEE. V lost 2 bases to trimming and J lost 6 bases, with 8 bases between them. CDR3 sequence reads: CASSVGKDEKLFF. The CDR3 DNA reads TGTGCCAGCAGCGTTGGGAAGGATGAAAAACTGTTTTTT.

This clonotype was observed at least ten times. This chain joins TRBV11-2 and TRBJ1-6, with D maybe TRBD1 (5 bases). The CDR3 spans 15 residues. CDR1 SGHAT and CDR2 FQNNGV come from the germline V gene. Trimming cost V 1 base and J 8 bases, with 12 bases left between them. The CDR3 is CASSLVRRADSPLHF. The CDR3 nucleotides read TGTGCCAGCAGCTTAGTTCGCAGGGCGGATTCACCCCTCCACTTT.

The table lists this clonotype with many counts. J is TRBJ1-1 and V is TRBV27; no firm D call. V was clipped by 7 bases and J by 2 bases, with 8 bases between them. The CDR3 loop spans 12 amino acids. CDR1 and CDR2 (germline): MNHEY, SMNVEV (reference sequence). CDR3 DNA sequence: TGTGCCAGCAAAGCACTTAACACTGAAGCTTTCTTT. Its translation: CASKALNTEAFF.

V gene TRBV15 combines with J gene TRBJ2-2; the match to TRBD2 covers 9 bases. The germline CDR1 and CDR2 sequences are LNHNV and YYDKDF (reference sequence). Trimming at V came to 1 base and at J to 3 bases, leaving 18 bases not matched to a gene. This CDR3 spans 21 amino acids. The CDR3 bases are TGTGCCACCAGCAGAGTTCGTTCGTCTAGCGGGACGCCTGTGGACACCGGGGAGCTGTTTTTT. This sequence encodes CATSRVRSSSGTPVDTGELFF.

This chain connects TRBV5-1 to TRBJ1-1; D call uncertain. Trimming stripped 3 bases from V and 7 bases from J, with 7 bases between. The CDR3 totals 11 residues. Germline CDR1 SGHRS, CDR2 YFSETQ. The CDR3 sequence: CASSSQVEAFF. CDR3 coding DNA: TGCGCCAGCAGCTCACAAGTTGAAGCTTTCTTT.

This clonotype was found many times. The chain joins TRBV27 to TRBJ1-2; D gene unclear. With 6 bases removed from V and 6 bases from J, the gap between germline ends came to 14 bases. Germline V gives CDR1 MNHEY, CDR2 SMNVEV (reference sequence). The CDR3 sequence is 13 residues long. The CDR3 loop reads CASRPIRVDGYTF. The CDR3 DNA reads TGTGCCAGCAGGCCAATTCGAGTAGATGGCTACACCTTC.

The chain employs TRBV14 and TRBJ2-3, with TRBD1 as a possible D gene (6 bases). The CDR3 loop spans 18 amino acids. V was cut by 3 bases and J by 2 bases, with 21 bases left in between. Per the germline V gene, CDR1 is SGHDN and CDR2 is FVKESK. This chain's CDR3 is CASSHQTRNRADTDTQYF. In nucleotides, the CDR3 is TGTGCCAGCAGCCACCAAACGAGAAACAGGGCCGACACAGATACGCAGTATTTT.

Details on this clonotype: A much larger clone lies a single base off, so this may be a read error. The rearrangement joins TRBV6-1 to TRBJ2-2, with 15 bases identical to TRBD2. J was trimmed by 0 bases and V by 5 bases; bases with no gene match: 4. The CDR3 runs to 18 residues. Germline V lookup: CDR1 MNHNS, CDR2 SASEGT. CDR3 coding DNA: TGTGCCAGCAGTCAGGGACTAGCGGGAGGCACGAACACCGGGGAGCTGTTTTTT. It encodes CASSQGLAGGTNTGELFF.

The chain carries TRBV28 and TRBJ1-2; D may be TRBD1 (6 bases). The CDR3 is 15 residues long. V was cut by 5 bases and J by 4 bases, with 17 bases left in between. Germline V CDR1 and CDR2: MDHEN, SYDVKM. The CDR3 nucleotides read TGTGCCAGCAGTGATACATGGGGGCGCTTCTATGGCTACACCTTC. Translating gives CASSDTWGRFYGYTF.

This clonotype turned up a few times. Since a much larger clone is just one base distant, this may be a read error. The rearrangement links TRBV2 to TRBJ2-3; D may be TRBD1 or TRBD2 (5 bases each). The CDR3 runs to 15 residues. The V gene's germline CDR1 is SNHLY and CDR2 FYNNEI. The CDR3 region has the DNA TGTGCCAGCAGTGATACTAGAGGTAGCACAGGTACGCAGTATTTT. Its translation is CASSDTRGSTGTQYF.

The chain couples TRBV5-1 to TRBJ2-1, with 8 bases fitting TRBD2. The junction had 7 bases not matched to a gene; V was cut back by 2 bases and J by 0 bases. The CDR3 consists of 17 residues. Germline assignment: CDR1 SGHRS and CDR2 YFSETQ. The CDR3 DNA follows: TGCGCCAGCAGCTTACTAGCGAGCGGGAGCTCCTACAATGAGCAGTTCTTC. Translating it yields CASSLLASGSSYNEQFF.

This clonotype was detected ten times or more. This chain connects TRBV2 to TRBJ2-7; TRBD2 aligns across 9 bases. Trimming took 8 bases from V and 2 from J; bases not matched to a gene: 10. CDR1 SNHLY and CDR2 FYNNEI come from the germline V gene. The CDR3 sequence is 15 residues long. DNA of the CDR3: TGTGCCAGCTGGGGCTGGCTAGCGGGGACCTACGAGCAGTACTTC. Residues: CASWGWLAGTYEQYF.

This clonotype was picked up many times. The CDR3 protein is CASSLRRVELNTEAFF. CDR3 coding DNA: TGTGCCAGCAGCTTACGGAGGGTAGAATTGAACACTGAAGCTTTCTTT. The chain couples TRBV7-9 to TRBJ1-1; D not certain. The length of the CDR3 is 16 residues. Germline CDR1 is SEHNR and CDR2 is FQNEAQ (reference sequence). Trimming pared 2 bases from V and 0 bases from J, leaving 13 bases between. Supplemented by reference TRBV7-9 and TRBJ1-1, the full variable domain reads DTGVSQNPRHKITKRGQNVTFRCDPISEHNRLYWYRQTLGQGPEFLTYFQNEAQLEKSRLLSDRFSAERPKGSFSTLEIQRTEQGDSAMYLCASSLRRVELNTEAFFGQGTRLTVV.

The chain has TRBV20-1 and TRBJ2-5; 7 bases are a match to TRBD1. The CDR3 contains 15 residues. Germline trimming cut 4 bases from V and 3 bases from J; bases unmatched to any gene: 11. Germline-derived CDR1 and CDR2 are DFQATT and SNEGSKA (reference sequence). CDR3 region: CSATTGSAFKETQYF. The DNA for the CDR3 is TGCAGTGCTACGACAGGGTCCGCTTTTAAAGAGACCCAGTACTTC.

This clonotype was counted many times. This chain joins TRBV12-3 or TRBV12-4 and TRBJ2-5; unclear D gene. The germline V and J ends were trimmed by 6 bases and 9 bases, with 14 bases remaining between them. CDR3 length: 12 residues. Here the CDR3 DNA reads TGTGCCAGCAGCCCCCCCGGTACTTCCCAGTACTTC. Amino acids: CASSPPGTSQYF.

This clonotype was observed many times. The chain couples TRBV20-1 to TRBJ2-5; 10 bases are shared with TRBD2. The length of the CDR3 is 14 residues. Germline V gene data show CDR1 as DFQATT and CDR2 as SNEGSKA (reference sequence). Germline trimming cut 8 bases from V and 1 base from J; bases unmatched to any gene: 7. The CDR3 region is CSTPGLAFQETQYF. The CDR3 DNA sequence: TGCAGTACCCCGGGACTAGCGTTCCAAGAGACCCAGTACTTC.

The chain employs TRBV11-2 and TRBJ2-7, with a weak D call TRBD2 (6 bases). Looked up from germline, CDR1 is SGHAT and CDR2 is FQNNGV. V was trimmed by 1 base and J by 4 bases, leaving 14 bases between them. The CDR3 is 15 amino acids. The CDR3 is CASSLGPGEYYEQYF. CDR3 DNA sequence: TGTGCCAGCAGCTTAGGGCCGGGAGAGTATTACGAGCAGTACTTC.

The chain links TRBV6-2 or TRBV6-3 to TRBJ1-2; 7 nucleotides agree with TRBD1. The V and J ends lost 7 bases and 2 bases, in that order; junction bases with no gene match: 13. The length of the CDR3 is 16 residues. The V gene's germline CDR1 is MNHEY and CDR2 SVGEGT. CDR3 nucleotides: TGTGCCAGCACCTCGAGGGAGGACAGGCTCAACTATGGCTACACCTTC. It codes for CASTSREDRLNYGYTF.

In this sample, this clonotype turned up a few times. This chain connects TRBV28 to TRBJ1-5; no firm D call. Deletions cut 3 bases from V and 2 bases from J, with 17 bases between. Germline V gives CDR1 MDHEN, CDR2 SYDVKM. The CDR3 runs to 17 residues. Here the CDR3 DNA reads TGTGCCAGCAGTTTCTTACACGGGGAATGGGGCAATCAGCCCCAGCATTTT. Translating it yields CASSFLHGEWGNQPQHF.

This clonotype was counted ten times or more. J is TRBJ2-5 and V is TRBV28, with D tentatively TRBD1 or TRBD2 (6 bases each). Germline lookup yields CDR1 MDHEN and CDR2 SYDVKM. CDR3 length: 13 residues. V lost 3 bases, J lost 5 bases, and 10 bases lay in between. This chain's CDR3 is CASSLEGGETQYF. DNA for the CDR3: TGTGCCAGCAGTTTGGAGGGGGGTGAGACCCAGTACTTC.

On this clonotype itself: A single base separates this from a much larger clone, so it may be a read error. The chain employs TRBV20-1 and TRBJ2-7; possibly TRBD2 for D (6 bases). The CDR3 runs to 15 residues. From germline, CDR1 is DFQATT and CDR2 SNEGSKA (reference sequence). V was pared by 4 bases and J by 4 bases, with 20 bases between. The CDR3 region is CSAKPDFTSLYEQYF. CDR3 sequence (DNA): TGCAGTGCTAAGCCCGATTTTACTAGCCTATACGAGCAGTACTTC.

This clonotype was found many times. The V call is TRBV6-5, the J call TRBJ2-3; D not resolved. The V gene's germline CDR1 is MNHEY and CDR2 SVGAGI. Trimming pared 1 base from V and 2 bases from J, leaving 7 bases between. There are 14 residues in the CDR3. The DNA of the CDR3 is TGTGCCAGCAGTTACTTCGGATCCACAGATACGCAGTATTTT. Translated, it gives CASSYFGSTDTQYF.